The 15 T cell receptor beta chains given below trace back to one sample, sequenced in a study of T cell responses to AZD1222 COVID-19 vaccine. TCRdb's copy holds only in-frame clones and misses some; the assay was immunoSEQ multiplex PCR. Altogether 140,000 or so clones are present, approximately 90% being singletons, with the ten largest covering under 2%. The sample in question was peripheral blood, obtained on day 0 of AZD1222 vaccination. These receptors originate from an adult in good health.

The chain combines TRBV27 with TRBJ1-1; TRBD1 aligns across 8 bases. Germline CDR1 is MNHEY and CDR2 is SMNVEV (reference sequence). The trim removed 7 bases at V and 3 bases at J, leaving 7 bases unmatched. The CDR3 has 14 amino acids. The CDR3 is CASTRDRYYTEAFF. CDR3 nucleotide sequence: TGTGCCAGCACCAGGGACAGGTACTACACTGAAGCTTTCTTT.

The chain links TRBV6-2 or TRBV6-3 to TRBJ1-4, with D maybe TRBD1 (5 bases). The CDR3 consists of 12 residues. Between the trimmed V and J ends, which lost 4 bases and 10 bases, there was a span of 10 bases. Germline CDR1 is MNHEY and CDR2 is SVGEGT. The CDR3 bases are TGTGCCAGCAGTTCGCAGGGAGGAAAACTGTTTTTT. Translation: CASSSQGGKLFF.

The CDR3 DNA is TGTGCCAGCAGTGCCCTCCGGACGGGACTCCTACCCGAGCAGTACTTC. Its translation: CASSALRTGLLPEQYF. This chain joins TRBV27 and TRBJ2-7; a weak D match, TRBD2 (6 bases). The CDR3 runs to 16 residues. The germline CDR1 and CDR2 sequences are MNHEY and SMNVEV (reference sequence). V was shortened by 5 bases and J by 6 bases, with 23 bases between the two germline ends.

The J gene is TRBJ2-1, the V gene TRBV18; maybe TRBD1 (6 bases). The V end was cut by 4 bases, the J end by 4 bases, with 11 bases between. Per germline, CDR1 KGHSH and CDR2 LQKENI. This CDR3 is 14 amino acids long. The CDR3 region has the DNA TGTGCCAGCTCACGGGCAGGGGCTTACAATGAGCAGTTCTTC. This encodes CASSRAGAYNEQFF.

The sample holds one count of this clone. V and J are TRBV2 and TRBJ1-1, with TRBD1 identical over 7 bases. Losses at the gene ends were 6 bases for V and 3 bases for J; bases not matched to a gene: 10. Germline V CDR1 and CDR2: SNHLY, FYNNEI. The CDR3 covers 15 residues. The CDR3 DNA sequence: TGTGCCAGCAGCCCCTACGATACAGGGGACACTGAAGCTTTCTTT. Amino acids: CASSPYDTGDTEAFF.

The genes are TRBV7-9 and TRBJ1-1; a weak D match, TRBD1 (6 bases). V gave up 2 bases and J gave up 1 base, with 11 bases separating them. The CDR3 has 15 residues. Germline CDR1 is SEHNR and CDR2 is FQNEAQ (reference sequence). The CDR3 region is CASSLPDRPNTEAFF. The CDR3 bases are TGTGCCAGCAGCTTACCAGACAGGCCGAACACTGAAGCTTTCTTT.

This clone has just a few counts. V is TRBV3-1 (or the pseudogene TRBV3-2) and J is TRBJ2-2; no reliable D call. Trimming removed 2 bases from V and 7 bases from J, with 8 bases in between. The CDR3 has 13 residues. CDR1 is LGHDT and CDR2 is YNNKEL in the germline V gene (reference sequence). CDR3 in amino acids: CASSQFGYGELFF. DNA of the CDR3: TGTGCCAGCAGCCAATTTGGGTACGGGGAGCTGTTTTTT.

The chain carries TRBV6-4 and TRBJ2-1; TRBD1 might be the D (6 bases). V was pared by 0 bases and J by 5 bases, with 14 bases between. The length of the CDR3 is 16 residues. The V gene's germline CDR1 is MRHNA and CDR2 SNTAGT. CDR3 protein: CASSDSYRVGDNEQFF. The DNA for the CDR3 is TGTGCCAGCAGTGACTCGTACAGGGTGGGGGACAATGAGCAGTTCTTC.

The chain carries TRBV3-1 (or the pseudogene TRBV3-2) and TRBJ2-3, with TRBD1 as a possible D gene (6 bases). Trimming cost V 1 base and J 8 bases, with 10 bases left between them. The CDR3 covers 13 residues. Germline V gene lookup returns CDR1 LGHDT and CDR2 YNNKEL (reference sequence). The CDR3 coding sequence is TGTGCCAGCAGCCAAGGAACAGGGAGTACGCAGTATTTT. It is translated as CASSQGTGSTQYF.

This chain joins TRBV15 and TRBJ2-1; 11 bases agree with TRBD2. Germline V gene lookup returns CDR1 LNHNV and CDR2 YYDKDF (reference sequence). After removal of 1 base from V and 8 bases from J, the junction contained 10 bases not matched to a gene. This CDR3 region has 17 residues. This chain's CDR3 is CATSRGAGLAGGDEQFF. CDR3 sequence (DNA): TGTGCCACCAGCAGAGGGGCCGGGCTAGCGGGAGGCGATGAGCAGTTCTTC.

This clone appeared once. The V gene is TRBV3-1 (or the pseudogene TRBV3-2), the J gene TRBJ2-2; D is unclear. The CDR3 covers 15 residues. V was cut by 0 bases and J by 1 base, with 6 bases left in between. Germline lookup yields CDR1 LGHDT and CDR2 YNNKEL (reference sequence). The CDR3 DNA is TGTGCCAGCAGCCAAGATCTGAAGAACACCGGGGAGCTGTTTTTT. Translating gives CASSQDLKNTGELFF.

The J gene is TRBJ2-3, the V gene TRBV3-1 (or the pseudogene TRBV3-2); 11 bases are a match to TRBD2. The trim removed 0 bases at V and 2 bases at J, leaving 7 bases unmatched. The CDR3 spans 18 residues. Germline values: CDR1 LGHDT, CDR2 YNNKEL (reference sequence). The CDR3 coding sequence is TGTGCCAGCAGCCAAGATGGGTTAGCGGGGGGGAACACAGATACGCAGTATTTT. Its translation: CASSQDGLAGGNTDTQYF.

The rearrangement links TRBV6-2 or TRBV6-3 to TRBJ1-5, with D unclear. This CDR3 spans 17 amino acids. Trimming cost V 0 bases and J 2 bases, with 14 bases left between them. The germline CDR1 and CDR2 sequences are MNHEY and SVGEGT. DNA of the CDR3: TGTGCCAGCAGTTACTCGGTTCTACGTATGCGCAATCAGCCCCAGCATTTT. Residues: CASSYSVLRMRNQPQHF.

The rearrangement links TRBV5-4 to TRBJ1-1, with D perhaps matching TRBD1 (6 bases). The germline V gene encodes CDR1 SGHNT and CDR2 YYREEE (reference sequence). The V gene lost 5 bases and the J gene lost 0 bases, with 26 bases spanning the gap. This CDR3 contains 19 residues. This chain's CDR3 is CASSQTHTGFLGMNTEAFF. CDR3 in DNA: TGTGCCAGCAGTCAGACACATACAGGGTTTCTCGGGATGAACACTGAAGCTTTCTTT.

The V and J genes are TRBV6-2 or TRBV6-3 and TRBJ1-5; 7 bases align to TRBD1. The J segment lost 2 bases and the V segment lost 6 bases, leaving 13 bases of the junction unmatched. This CDR3 is built from 17 residues. Germline V gene data show CDR1 as MNHEY and CDR2 as SVGEGT. The CDR3 loop is CASSSGQLMDGNQPQHF. CDR3 DNA: TGTGCCAGCAGCTCGGGACAGCTAATGGACGGCAATCAGCCCCAGCATTTT.